The clone carrying this T cell receptor beta chain was picked up many times. The antigen remains unidentified. V was clipped by 0 bases and J by 5 bases, with 20 bases between them. CDR3 length: 16 residues. Germline loops: CDR1 DFQATT, CDR2 SNEGSKA (reference sequence). This sample was included in a study of T cell repertoires in cytomegalovirus infection. Study overall: Use of recently identified HLA-C-restricted and well-studied HLA-B-restricted CMV epitopes was part of the study. Through public TCR beta signatures, both CMV infection and matching HLA type were indicated.

MiXCR was run by TCRdb on the reads, yielding one entry per CDR3 protein. The sample shows about 69,000 distinct CDR3 sequences, 25% to 30% of them seen only once. Regarding the study as a whole: CMV carriers with the relevant HLA were identified by cumulative public TCR beta family frequency. The ex vivo response was dominated by HLA-C-restricted CMV-specific TCR beta clonotypes.

The chain joins TRBV20-1 to TRBJ2-7, with D unresolved. The sequence was obtained from a human donor in good health (CMV status not recorded). Some clones in this sample may be carry-over from other donors' samples. Sequencing used CD8+ T cells from cultured PBMCs, obtained from culture after CMV antigen stimulation. The CDR3 DNA follows: TGCAGTGCTAGAGACCAAATCCCCTTGCGTGCGGACGAGCAGTACTTC. Translating it yields CSARDQIPLRADEQYF.